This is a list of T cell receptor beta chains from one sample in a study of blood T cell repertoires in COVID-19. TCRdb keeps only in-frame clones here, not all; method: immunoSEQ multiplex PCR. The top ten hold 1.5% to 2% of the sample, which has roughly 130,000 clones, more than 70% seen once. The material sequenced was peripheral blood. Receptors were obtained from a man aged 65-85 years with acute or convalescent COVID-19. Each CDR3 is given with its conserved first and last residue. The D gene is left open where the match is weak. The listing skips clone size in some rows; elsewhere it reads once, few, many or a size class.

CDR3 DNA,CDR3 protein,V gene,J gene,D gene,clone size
TGTGCCAGCAGGCTGACGGGTTTTAGCGGCTACACCTTC,CASRLTGFSGYTF,TRBV6-5,TRBJ1-2,.,few
TGTGCTAGTGGTTTGACCGGGACTAGCGGGAGGGAGACCCAGTACTTC,CASGLTGTSGRETQYF,TRBV12-5,TRBJ2-5,TRBD2,.
TGTGCCAGCAGCCAAGATCCACACGGCTACACCTTC,CASSQDPHGYTF,TRBV3-1/TRBV3-2,TRBJ1-2,.,.
TGTGCCACCAGTGAGGACAGGGGGCGGACCGGCGAGACCCAGTACTTC,CATSEDRGRTGETQYF,TRBV24-1,TRBJ2-5,TRBD1,.
TGTGCCAGCAGTCCACAGGGTCAGGAGAATAATTCACCCCTCCACTTT,CASSPQGQENNSPLHF,TRBV2,TRBJ1-6,.,.
TGTGCCAGCAGCTTCCCAGGGGGCCAATCAGATACGCAGTATTTT,CASSFPGGQSDTQYF,TRBV5-4,TRBJ2-3,TRBD1,.
TGTGCCAGCAGCTTCCAAGCGGGGGGGCAGTTCTTC,CASSFQAGGQFF,TRBV11-1,TRBJ2-1,TRBD2,.
TGTGCCAGCAGAGCACAGGGACTAGCCTTCAATGAGCAGTTCTTC,CASRAQGLAFNEQFF,TRBV5-4,TRBJ2-1,TRBD2,once
TGTGCCAGCAGCCGCGCGACCCTAGCGGGGTATAACACCGGGGAGCTGTTTTTT,CASSRATLAGYNTGELFF,TRBV3-1/TRBV3-2,TRBJ2-2,TRBD2,.
TGTGCCAGCAGCCGAGACAGCATAGCCAAAAACATTCAGTACTTC,CASSRDSIAKNIQYF,TRBV7-9,TRBJ2-4,.,few
TGTGCCAGCAGCTTAGTTGCCAGCTCTGGAAACACCATATATTTT,CASSLVASSGNTIYF,TRBV7-6,TRBJ1-3,.,.
TGTGCCAGCAGTTACCAGGGGCTGGCAGATACGCAGTATTTT,CASSYQGLADTQYF,TRBV6-5,TRBJ2-3,.,.
TGTGCCAGCAGCTTATCGACAGGGGCGGGCTACACCTTC,CASSLSTGAGYTF,TRBV7-9,TRBJ1-2,TRBD1,.
TGCAGCGTTGCCAGGGACACTGAAGCTTTCTTT,CSVARDTEAFF,TRBV29-1,TRBJ1-1,.,.
TGTGCCAGCAGTTTATCCCTTGGGGGGGAACTGTTTTTT,CASSLSLGGELFF,TRBV12-3/TRBV12-4,TRBJ1-4,.,.
TGTGCCAGCAGTTTACAGGGGGCTGTGACCCAGTACTTC,CASSLQGAVTQYF,TRBV12-3/TRBV12-4,TRBJ2-5,TRBD1,.
TGCGCCAGCAGCTTCGGACAGGGCCTCACAGATACGCAGTATTTT,CASSFGQGLTDTQYF,TRBV5-1,TRBJ2-3,TRBD1,.
TGTGCCAGTCTAAACCGGGACAGTGGACCCGGGGAGCTGTTTTTT,CASLNRDSGPGELFF,TRBV19,TRBJ2-2,TRBD1,few
TGCGCCAGCAGCTTACAGCCGGACTCCTACGAGCAGTACTTC,CASSLQPDSYEQYF,TRBV5-1,TRBJ2-7,.,.
TGCGCCTCTGCGGGGGAGAACCCTCATGAAGCTTTCTTT,CASAGENPHEAFF,TRBV5-1,TRBJ1-1,.,.
TGTGCCAGCTCACCAAGAAACCAGGGGCACGAGCAGTACTTC,CASSPRNQGHEQYF,TRBV18,TRBJ2-7,.,.
TGTGCCAGCAGCATAAGCCTGACAGGGCCTTCACCCCTCCACTTT,CASSISLTGPSPLHF,TRBV5-6,TRBJ1-6,TRBD1,.
TGCGCCACCCGGGGACTAGCGGGGGGGCATTCCACCCAAGAGACCCAGTACTTC,CATRGLAGGHSTQETQYF,TRBV5-1,TRBJ2-5,TRBD2,.
TGTGCCAGCAGTACCAGACAGAAACAGAGCTCACCCCTCCACTTT,CASSTRQKQSSPLHF,TRBV6-5,TRBJ1-6,.,.
TGTGCCAGCAGTTTACCCCACAGAAACTATGGCTACACCTTC,CASSLPHRNYGYTF,TRBV28,TRBJ1-2,.,.
TGTGCCAGCAGTGAAAACAGGGGGGGAACTGAAGCTTTCTTT,CASSENRGGTEAFF,TRBV6-1,TRBJ1-1,TRBD1,.
TGCGCCAGCAGCTTCGGGGGGGCCATAGAGACCCAGTACTTC,CASSFGGAIETQYF,TRBV5-1,TRBJ2-5,TRBD2,.
TGTGCCAGCAGCCCCCGACAGGGGAACTATGGCTACACCTTC,CASSPRQGNYGYTF,TRBV3-1/TRBV3-2,TRBJ1-2,TRBD1,.
TGTGCCAGCAGCGTAGCGTTAACGGGGGGCAGGACCGGGGAGCTGTTTTTT,CASSVALTGGRTGELFF,TRBV9,TRBJ2-2,.,few
TGCGCCAGCAGCCCTAGTGGAGACCCGACTGAAAAACTGTTTTTT,CASSPSGDPTEKLFF,TRBV5-1,TRBJ1-4,.,few